This T cell receptor beta chain was identified in a study of OX40 agonist ivuxolimab in advanced cancers. For the study at large: Patients in dose escalation had liver, melanoma, kidney or head and neck cancers.

Only in-frame clones appear in the TCRdb table, and some are missing; sequencing was by immunoSEQ multiplex PCR. The table shows about 47,000 clones, with around 80% occurring only once. Peripheral blood came from all dose cohorts at three timepoints. V was cut by 4 bases and J by 5 bases, with 12 bases left in between. This CDR3 region has 14 residues. Germline V gives CDR1 SGHAT, CDR2 FQDESV (reference sequence). The chain couples TRBV11-1 to TRBJ2-1, with D perhaps assigned TRBD1 or TRBD2 (5 bases each). Sequencing was performed on CD4+ or CD8+ T cells sorted from blood, taken in a trial of the OX40 agonist ivuxolimab. The clonotype was recovered from an adult with an advanced solid tumor such as melanoma, head and neck, liver or kidney cancer. Here the CDR3 reads CASSSRQGDNEQFF. The CDR3, as DNA: TGTGCCAGCAGCTCACGGCAGGGAGACAATGAGCAGTTCTTC.